This TCR beta chain was identified in a study of blood T cells in healthy people across ages (dated by TCRdb to the mid-2010s). A note on the overall study: In model experiments, roughly one uniquely barcoded TCR beta cDNA molecule per two T cells was captured by template switching. Using deep sequencing normalized with unique cDNA molecular identifiers, the study measured how TCR beta repertoire diversity changes with age. The donors were divided into four age groups: young (average approximately 17 years), middle-aged (around 37), aged (approximately 64) and long-lived (around 80). To avoid experimental bias, donors of different ages were randomly spread across the sequencing lanes. Two additional independent replicas of 1 million unique cDNA reads from the same blood draw were analyzed for two donors (one aged 18 to 29 and one aged 80 or older).

Paper-wide results and their limitations: A strong correlation was found between observed TCR beta diversity and the percentage of naive T cells measured by flow cytometry. Compared with the aged group, the long-lived group had more naive CD4+ T cells, fewer expanded clones and increased TCR diversity, a pattern suggesting age selection. Donor CMV infection status was unknown, potentially confounding age-related changes in expanded clonotypes. Bulk unsorted PBMC profiling prevented conclusive comparison of naive and antigen-experienced compartments. Observed TCR beta diversity per million T cells fell roughly linearly with age, and a significant reduction was already apparent by age about 38. Estimates of total diversity based on one million sequenced T cells were regarded as lower bounds and as underestimates.

Systemically healthy Caucasian individuals from Russia, 39 in total and aged roughly 6 to 90 years, were included as donors. Approximately 10 milliliters of peripheral blood were collected from each donor into EDTA-treated Vacutainer tubes. Ficoll-Paque density-gradient centrifugation was used to isolate PBMCs, with at least 7 million per sample. Total RNA, at least 5.5 micrograms per sample, was extracted from PBMCs with Trizol reagent. For every donor, an aliquot of PBMCs went through flow cytometry to measure the percentages of naive CD45RAhigh/CD27high T cells. Libraries were prepared through 5' RACE. TCRdb names Illumina HiSeq 2500 as the instrument used. A second PCR of 7 to 11 cycles was performed with a sample-barcoded 5' primer and a J-beta primer mix. Each TCR beta cDNA molecule received a unique molecular identifier from a template-switch 5' adaptor carrying 12 random nucleotides. At least 2.5 million CDR3-containing paired-end reads were obtained from each sample. The Mint cDNA synthesis kit, primed by a TRBC-specific oligonucleotide, was used to synthesize first-strand cDNA from all RNA. All cDNA was treated with uracil-DNA glycosylase and then went through a first 18-cycle PCR with the universal primers M1SS and BC2_uni_R. Per the source publication's procedure: Each sample was normalized by randomly selecting 1 million high-quality reads, each carrying a distinct molecular identifier. Reads with shared molecular identifiers were discarded instead of being binned into consensus sequences. MiTCR, run with a Q25 quality threshold and the strictest error-elimination algorithm, handled CDR3 identification, clonotype clustering and error correction. Lower-bound total TCR beta diversity was estimated with a nonparametric unseen species model using Euler transformation. TCRdb reprocessing: public reads trimmed at Q25 with fastp, clones called with MiXCR, in-frame beta chains kept. Rows are combined by CDR3 protein, so each entry shows the most common genes and DNA. TCRdb's processing, not the authors', yielded these V and J calls. Recorded for this sample are roughly 900,000 distinct CDR3 sequences; 29% of them occurred a single time. The top ten constitute 17% of the sample.

Only a few counts were recorded for this clonotype. The specificity of this receptor is unknown. Base quality data are lacking; no much larger clone is found one base away. Reading from cysteine to phenylalanine, the CDR3 counts 15 amino acids. Just the 45-base CDR3 DNA is kept, in frame starting at base 1. The germline V gene (reference sequence) sets CDR1 to DFQATT and CDR2 to SNEGSKA. The germline ends are 12 bases apart after V is trimmed by 0 bases and J by 0 bases. Sequenced sample: blood. The TCR was taken from an elderly woman in good health. The V and J genes are TRBV20-1 and TRBJ2-7; tentative D gene TRBD1, with 6 bases matching. The DNA sequence reads TGCAGTGCTAGAGACCCGGGACATACCTCCTACGAGCAGTACTTC. The resulting protein is CSARDPGHTSYEQYF.